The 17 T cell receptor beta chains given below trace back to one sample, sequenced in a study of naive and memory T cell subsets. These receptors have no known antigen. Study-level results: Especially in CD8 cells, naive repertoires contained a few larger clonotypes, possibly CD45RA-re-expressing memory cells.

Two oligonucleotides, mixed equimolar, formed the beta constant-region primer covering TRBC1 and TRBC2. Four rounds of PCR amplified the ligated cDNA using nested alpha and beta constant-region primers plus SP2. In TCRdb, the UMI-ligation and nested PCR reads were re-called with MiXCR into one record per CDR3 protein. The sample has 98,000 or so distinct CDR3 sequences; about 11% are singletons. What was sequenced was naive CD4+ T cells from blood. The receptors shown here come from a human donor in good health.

CDR3 sequence reads: CSARTRGPVGELFF. As DNA, the CDR3 is TGCAGTGCTAGAACCAGGGGGCCGGTCGGGGAGCTGTTTTTT. This chain connects TRBV20-1 to TRBJ2-2, with TRBD1 matching 8 bases. The V gene's germline CDR1 is DFQATT and CDR2 SNEGSKA (reference sequence). CDR3 length: 14 residues. With V trimmed by 2 bases and J by 7 bases, 6 bases remained unmatched.

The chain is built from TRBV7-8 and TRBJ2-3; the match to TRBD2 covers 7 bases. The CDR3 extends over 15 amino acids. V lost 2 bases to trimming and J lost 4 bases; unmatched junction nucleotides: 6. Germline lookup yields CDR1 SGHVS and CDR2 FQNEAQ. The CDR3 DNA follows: TGTGCCAGCAGCTTACTTGGGGGAGGGGCAGATACGCAGTATTTT. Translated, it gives CASSLLGGGADTQYF.

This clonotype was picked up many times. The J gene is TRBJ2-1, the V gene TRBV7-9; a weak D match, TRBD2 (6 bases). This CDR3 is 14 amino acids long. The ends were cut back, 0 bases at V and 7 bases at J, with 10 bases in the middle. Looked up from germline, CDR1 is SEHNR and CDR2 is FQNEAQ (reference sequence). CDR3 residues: CASSLAGTHNEQFF. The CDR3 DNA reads TGTGCCAGCAGCTTAGCCGGGACTCATAATGAGCAGTTCTTC.

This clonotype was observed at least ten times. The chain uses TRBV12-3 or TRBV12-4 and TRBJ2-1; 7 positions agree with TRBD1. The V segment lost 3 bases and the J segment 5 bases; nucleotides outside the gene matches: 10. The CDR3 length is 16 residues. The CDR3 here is CASSFLTGQQNNEQFF. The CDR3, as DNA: TGTGCCAGCAGTTTCCTCACGGGACAGCAAAACAATGAGCAGTTCTTC.

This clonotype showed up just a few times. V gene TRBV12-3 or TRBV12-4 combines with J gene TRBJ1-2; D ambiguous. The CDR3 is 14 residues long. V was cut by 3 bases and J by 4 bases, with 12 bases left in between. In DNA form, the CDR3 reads TGTGCCAGCAGTTTCGAACCAAACCTCTATGGCTACACCTTC. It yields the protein CASSFEPNLYGYTF.

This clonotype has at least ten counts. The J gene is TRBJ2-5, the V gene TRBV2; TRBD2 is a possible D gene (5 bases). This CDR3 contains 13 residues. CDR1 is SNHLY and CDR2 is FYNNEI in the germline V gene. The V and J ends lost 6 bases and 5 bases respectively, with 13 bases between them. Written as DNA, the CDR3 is TGTGCCAGCAGGGTGGGAGCTGGGGAGACCCAGTACTTC. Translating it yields CASRVGAGETQYF.

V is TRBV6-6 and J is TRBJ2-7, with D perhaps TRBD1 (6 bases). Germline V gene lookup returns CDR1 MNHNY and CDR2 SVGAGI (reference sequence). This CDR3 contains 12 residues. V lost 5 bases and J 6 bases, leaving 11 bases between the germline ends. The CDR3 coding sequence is TGTGCCAGCAGTGGGACAAGCCCCGAGCAGTACTTC. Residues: CASSGTSPEQYF.

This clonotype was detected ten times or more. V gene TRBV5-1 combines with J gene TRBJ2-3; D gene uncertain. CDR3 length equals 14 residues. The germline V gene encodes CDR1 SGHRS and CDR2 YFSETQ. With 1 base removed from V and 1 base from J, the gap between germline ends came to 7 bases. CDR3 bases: TGCGCCAGCAGCTTGTTCCCGGGCACAGATACGCAGTATTTT. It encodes CASSLFPGTDTQYF.

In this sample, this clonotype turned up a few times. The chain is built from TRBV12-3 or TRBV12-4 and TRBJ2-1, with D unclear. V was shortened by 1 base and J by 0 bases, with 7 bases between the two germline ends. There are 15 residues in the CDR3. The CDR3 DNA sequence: TGTGCCAGCAGTTTAGTCCCGGACTCCTACAATGAGCAGTTCTTC. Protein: CASSLVPDSYNEQFF.

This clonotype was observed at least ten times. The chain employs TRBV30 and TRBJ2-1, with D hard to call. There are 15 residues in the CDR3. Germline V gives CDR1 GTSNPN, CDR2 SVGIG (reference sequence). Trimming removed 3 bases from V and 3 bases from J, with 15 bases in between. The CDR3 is CAWSRDKFGYNEQFF. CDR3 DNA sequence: TGTGCCTGGAGCAGAGACAAATTTGGCTACAATGAGCAGTTCTTC. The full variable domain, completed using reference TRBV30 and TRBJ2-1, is SQTIHQWPATLVQPVGSPLSLECTVEGTSNPNLYWYRQAAGRGLQLLFYSVGIGQISSEVPQNLSASRPQDRQFILSSKKLLLSDSGFYLCAWSRDKFGYNEQFFGPGTRLTVL.

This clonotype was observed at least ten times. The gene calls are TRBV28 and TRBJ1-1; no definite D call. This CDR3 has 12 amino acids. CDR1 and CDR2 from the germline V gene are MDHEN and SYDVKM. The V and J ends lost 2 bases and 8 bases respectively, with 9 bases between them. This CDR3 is CASSLGVREAFF. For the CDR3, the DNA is TGTGCCAGCAGTTTAGGTGTTAGAGAAGCTTTCTTT.

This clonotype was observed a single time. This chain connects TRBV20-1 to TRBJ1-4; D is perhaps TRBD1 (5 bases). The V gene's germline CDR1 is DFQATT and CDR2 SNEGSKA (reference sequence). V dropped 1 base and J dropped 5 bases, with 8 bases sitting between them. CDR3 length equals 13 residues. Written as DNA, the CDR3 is TGCAGTGCTAGAGCAGGGCTGAATGAAAAACTGTTTTTT. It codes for CSARAGLNEKLFF.

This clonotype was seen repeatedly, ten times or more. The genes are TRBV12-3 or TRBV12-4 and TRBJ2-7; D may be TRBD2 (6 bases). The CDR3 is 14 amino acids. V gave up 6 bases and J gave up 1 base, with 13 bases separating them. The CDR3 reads CASRSGTRSYEQYF. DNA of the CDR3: TGTGCCAGCAGGTCCGGGACTCGTTCCTACGAGCAGTACTTC.

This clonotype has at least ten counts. DNA of the CDR3: TGTGCCAGCAGCCTCGACAGGGGGCCCTACAATGAGCAGTTCTTC. Its translation: CASSLDRGPYNEQFF. The V call is TRBV7-2, the J call TRBJ2-1, with 10 bases lining up with TRBD1. This CDR3 is 15 amino acids long. V gave up 5 bases and J gave up 2 bases; unmatched junction bases: 3. Per the germline V gene, CDR1 is SGHTA and CDR2 is FQGNSA.

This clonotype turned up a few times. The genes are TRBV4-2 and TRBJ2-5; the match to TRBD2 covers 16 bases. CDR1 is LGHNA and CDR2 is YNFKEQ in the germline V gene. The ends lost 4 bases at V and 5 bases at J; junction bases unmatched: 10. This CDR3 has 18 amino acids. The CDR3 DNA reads TGTGCCAGCAGCCTCGGGACTAGCGGGGGGGCGAGCTACGAGACCCAGTACTTC. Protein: CASSLGTSGGASYETQYF.

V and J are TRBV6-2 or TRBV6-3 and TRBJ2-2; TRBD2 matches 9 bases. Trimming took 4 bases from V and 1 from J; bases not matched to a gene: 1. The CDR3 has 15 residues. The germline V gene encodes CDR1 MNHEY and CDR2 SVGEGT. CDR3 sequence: CASSLAGVNTGELFF. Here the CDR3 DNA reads TGTGCCAGCAGTTTAGCGGGAGTGAACACCGGGGAGCTGTTTTTT.

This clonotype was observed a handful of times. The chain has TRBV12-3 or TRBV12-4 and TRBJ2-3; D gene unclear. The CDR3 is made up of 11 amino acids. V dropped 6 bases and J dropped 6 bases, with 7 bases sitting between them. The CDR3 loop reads CASRIGDTQYF. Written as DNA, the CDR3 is TGTGCCAGCAGAATAGGGGATACGCAGTATTTT.